The clone carrying this T cell receptor (beta chain) was observed a handful of times. Antigen: not known. The data originate from a study of beta chain features in type 1 diabetes. Study results and limitations: Shorter templates may be favored by PCR, equally so in patients and controls. In every one of the four CD4+ subsets, TCRB CDR3s were moderately but significantly shorter in Type 1 diabetes patients.

Every isolated RNA sample was fully reverse transcribed, so sequencing captured expressed TCRB transcripts. Here immunoSEQ multiplex PCR was the method, and the copy in TCRdb shows in-frame clones only, minus some. The sample has 250,000 to 300,000 clones, 8% seen once. The germline gives CDR1 SGHTA, CDR2 FQGNSA. The V gene lost 5 bases and the J gene lost 3 bases, with 12 bases spanning the gap. This CDR3 region has 14 residues. This clonotype originated in a woman aged 18 to 35 in good health. The V and J genes are TRBV7-2 and TRBJ2-3; D gene ambiguous. Sequencing input: central memory CD4+ T cells from blood. CDR3 loop: CASSPPFKTDTQYF. The CDR3 DNA reads as TGTGCCAGCAGCCCTCCATTTAAGACAGATACGCAGTATTTT.